Described below is a single T cell receptor beta chain sequence and its context. Among the patients, aged 18 to 65, hyperthyroidism was newly diagnosed and had lasted under 2 months. This entry belongs to a study of T cells in Graves' hyperthyroidism and ophthalmopathy. TCR beta CDR3 region amplification was performed from RNA transcripts. HTBI primers were used for first-round RT-PCR of the TCR CDR3. TCRdb re-called the multiplex PCR reads with MiXCR, one entry per CDR3 protein. This sample carries 500,000 to 750,000 distinct CDR3 sequences, around 45% of them seen once, and the ten largest clones take about 8%. The ends lost 5 bases at V and 4 bases at J; junction bases unmatched: 12. The CDR3 runs 16 residues.

This clonotype was obtained from a woman in her late teens or twenties with Graves' hyperthyroidism. The chain carries TRBV12-3 or TRBV12-4 and TRBJ2-7, with 9 bases fitting TRBD2. Sample: peripheral blood or thyroid tissue (not recorded which). The CDR3 here is CASSPQLAGIPYEQYF. Here the CDR3 DNA reads TGTGCCAGCAGTCCCCAACTAGCGGGCATCCCATACGAGCAGTACTTC.